Listed here are 13 T cell receptor beta chains from one sample, sequenced in a study of radiation and T cells in renal cell carcinoma. The assay was immunoSEQ multiplex PCR, and TCRdb's table has in-frame clones only and misses some. The sample carries more than 95,000 clones, roughly 80% recorded once. Described time point: baseline pretreatment blood. Treatment of the sample: 15 Gy SBRT to primary tumor, nephrectomy 4 weeks later. Sequencing was performed on blood, taken from a patient whose treatment included radiotherapy and nephrectomy. The receptors stem from a woman aged 55-69 years with renal cell carcinoma.

V and J are TRBV14 and TRBJ2-2; D gene unclear. Germline V gene lookup returns CDR1 SGHDN and CDR2 FVKESK. Trimming took off 4 bases at V and 0 bases at J, with 9 bases between the two ends. This CDR3 has 15 residues. The CDR3 here is CASSPRTTNTGELFF. The CDR3 bases are TGTGCCAGCAGCCCGCGGACGACGAACACCGGGGAGCTGTTTTTT. Variable domain in full (rest from reference TRBV14 and TRBJ2-2): EAGVTQFPSHSVIEKGQTVTLRCDPISGHDNLYWYRRVMGKEIKFLLHFVKESKQDESGMPNNRFLAERTGGTYSTLKVQPAELEDSGVYFCASSPRTTNTGELFFGEGSRLTVL.

The V and J genes are TRBV5-6 and TRBJ2-3; no definite D call. The CDR3 is 12 amino acids. V lost 4 bases to trimming and J lost 2 bases, with 5 bases between them. Germline V gene lookup returns CDR1 SGHDT and CDR2 YYEEEE. CDR3 residues: CASSTHTDTQYF. DNA for the CDR3: TGTGCCAGCAGCACCCACACAGATACGCAGTATTTT.

This clone was picked up one time. This rearrangement joins TRBV7-3 to TRBJ1-1; no firm D call. The CDR3 length is 13 residues. CDR1 SGHTA and CDR2 FQGTGA come from the germline V gene. V was clipped by 5 bases and J by 4 bases, with 11 bases between them. CDR3 DNA sequence: TGTGCCAGCAGCGTATACTCAGGCACTGAAGCTTTCTTT. This sequence encodes CASSVYSGTEAFF.

The rearrangement links TRBV5-4 to TRBJ1-1, with no clear D. The CDR3 sequence is 14 residues long. Germline CDR1 SGHNT, CDR2 YYREEE (reference sequence). The V and J ends lost 4 bases and 1 base respectively, with 11 bases between them. Here the CDR3 DNA reads TGTGCCAGCAGCGGCGTGGCGGAGAACACTGAAGCTTTCTTT. Encoded protein: CASSGVAENTEAFF.

The chain joins TRBV6-5 to TRBJ1-2, with D tentatively TRBD1 (6 bases). The V gene's germline CDR1 is MNHEY and CDR2 SVGAGI. The CDR3 totals 14 residues. Deletions cut 2 bases from V and 4 bases from J, with 11 bases between. The CDR3 DNA sequence: TGTGCCAGCAGTTACACAGGGATGGCCTATGGCTACACCTTC. Its protein product is CASSYTGMAYGYTF.

This clone was observed once. This chain joins TRBV7-3 and TRBJ1-1; D perhaps matches TRBD1 (6 bases). V gave up 4 bases and J gave up 6 bases, with 24 bases separating them. Germline values: CDR1 SGHTA, CDR2 FQGTGA. CDR3 size: 17 residues. In DNA, the CDR3 is TGTGCCAGCAGCTCGAACCCGGCGGGGGGCATTGGGGCTGAAGCTTTCTTT. This codes for CASSSNPAGGIGAEAFF. Together with reference TRBV7-3 and TRBJ1-1, the CDR3 gives the full variable domain: GAGVSQTPSNKVTEKGKYVELRCDPISGHTALYWYRQSLGQGPEFLIYFQGTGAADDSGLPNDRFFAVRPEGSVSTLKIQRTERGDSAVYLCASSSNPAGGIGAEAFFGQGTRLTVV.

The J gene is TRBJ1-2, the V gene TRBV19; D unresolved. Germline V gene data show CDR1 as LNHDA and CDR2 as SQIVND (reference sequence). Trimming removed 4 bases from V and 6 bases from J, with 9 bases in between. The CDR3 runs to 12 residues. The CDR3 reads CASSTHPHGYTF. The CDR3 DNA is TGTGCCAGTAGTACCCACCCCCATGGCTACACCTTC.

As regards this clone: Other DNA sequences in the sample encode the same CDR3. J is TRBJ1-3 and V is TRBV5-1, with TRBD1 as a possible D gene (5 bases). Germline CDR1 and CDR2: SGHRS and YFSETQ. The CDR3 is made up of 13 amino acids. V lost 3 bases, J lost 3 bases, and 7 bases lay in between. CDR3 residues: CASSSGGGNTIYF. For the CDR3, the DNA is TGCGCCAGCAGCTCGGGGGGTGGAAACACCATATATTTT.

The V and J genes are TRBV2 and TRBJ1-4; 8 bases agree with TRBD1. The germline gives CDR1 SNHLY, CDR2 FYNNEI. V lost 5 bases, J lost 8 bases, and 10 bases stayed unmatched. The CDR3 has 15 residues. DNA for the CDR3: TGTGCCAGCAGTTTTATGACAGGGGAAGGGGAAAAACTGTTTTTT. It specifies CASSFMTGEGEKLFF. Based on the CDR3 plus reference TRBV2 and TRBJ1-4, the full variable domain is EPEVTQTPSHQVTQMGQEVILRCVPISNHLYFYWYRQILGQKVEFLVSFYNNEISEKSEIFDDQFSVERPDGSNFTLKIRSTKLEDSAMYFCASSFMTGEGEKLFFGSGTQLSVL.

The J gene is TRBJ1-2, the V gene TRBV21-1. TRBV21-1 is given as a pseudogene. This CDR3 spans 15 amino acids. In DNA, the CDR3 is TGTGCCAGCAGCAAAGATTGGGTAGCTAACTATGGCTACACCTTC. Residues: CASSKDWVANYGYTF.

This rearrangement joins TRBV6-1 to TRBJ1-3, with D unclear. V lost 2 bases and J lost 0, with 5 bases in between. The length of the CDR3 is 14 residues. CDR1 is MNHNS, CDR2 SASEGT, per germline. CDR3 sequence: CASSETSSGNTIYF. In nucleotides, the CDR3 is TGTGCCAGCAGTGAAACCAGCTCTGGAAACACCATATATTTT.

The chain couples TRBV5-5 to TRBJ2-7; unclear D gene. The CDR3 length is 14 residues. V was clipped by 0 bases and J by 2 bases, with 9 bases between them. Germline values: CDR1 SGHKS, CDR2 YYEKEE (reference sequence). The CDR3 loop is CASSLVRLPYEQYF. The CDR3 bases are TGTGCCAGCAGCTTGGTCAGACTCCCCTACGAGCAGTACTTC.

The chain employs TRBV28 and TRBJ2-7, with TRBD2 matching over 14 bases. CDR3 size: 15 residues. Germline CDR1 reads MDHEN; CDR2 reads SYDVKM. J gave up 4 bases and V 8 bases, and 7 bases lay outside the gene matches. The CDR3 here is CASQAGTSGSYEQYF. Written as DNA, the CDR3 is TGTGCCAGCCAGGCAGGGACTAGCGGGAGTTACGAGCAGTACTTC. The full variable domain, in which reference TRBV28 and TRBJ2-7 provide the parts outside the CDR3, is DVKVTQSSRYLVKRTGEKVFLECVQDMDHENMFWYRQDPGLGLRLIYFSYDVKMKEKGDIPEGYSVSREKKERFSLILESASTNQTSMYLCASQAGTSGSYEQYFGPGTRLTVT.